This T cell receptor (beta chain) emerged from a study of T cell responses to AZD1222 COVID-19 vaccine. Study in general: Analysis merged second doses at about 4 or about 12 weeks. Study observations and caveats: Repertoire collection took place solely once the T cell response had peaked. In a largely white British group with more females than males, clonal diversity was possibly underestimated.

As to this clone: Its antigen is unidentified.

V shed 10 bases and J shed 7 bases, with 14 bases lying between them. The germline gives CDR1 MNHEY, CDR2 SMNVEV (reference sequence). This CDR3 contains 13 residues. The method was immunoSEQ multiplex PCR; TCRdb's version includes in-frame clones alone and lacks a portion of them. The table lists approximately 110,000 clones, roughly 90% of them singletons. The sequencing here drew on peripheral blood, taken on day 0 of AZD1222 vaccination. The receptor's source is an adult in good health. The chain couples TRBV27 to TRBJ1-6; unclear D gene. The CDR3, as DNA: TGTGCCACCTCAGTTTCGACCAATTCACCCCTCCACTTT. Protein sequence: CATSVSTNSPLHF.